This T cell receptor beta chain was identified in a study of cytomegalovirus exposure and HLA in healthy donors. Study as a whole: Earlier, 100 million to 120 million unique TCR beta sequences were recovered from about 179 million T cells by an analysis.

Only a few counts were recorded for this clone. Germline lookup yields CDR1 LNHNV and CDR2 YYDKDF (reference sequence). The CDR3 contains 16 residues. V was clipped by 6 bases and J by 0 bases, with 17 bases between them. The study ran its PCR with 60 Vbeta and 13 Jbeta primers. Using immunoSEQ multiplex PCR, the repertoire was profiled, and TCRdb retains in-frame clones only, with some absent. The sample has about 160,000 clones, 65% to 80% seen once. The sequence was obtained from a man in his late teens or twenties in good health and CMV-seropositive. The source material was PBMCs. This chain connects TRBV15 to TRBJ2-5; a weak D match, TRBD1 (6 bases). The CDR3 nucleotides are TGTGCCACCAGAGAGGGGGTGGAACAGTACCAAGAGACCCAGTACTTC. Its protein product is CATREGVEQYQETQYF.